The 28 T cell receptor beta chains in this list originate from one sample, sequenced in a study of blood T cell repertoires in COVID-19. TCRdb's copy holds only in-frame clones and misses some; the assay was immunoSEQ multiplex PCR. In the table there are more than 150,000 clones, 80% to 90% of which are singletons. Material for sequencing was peripheral blood. Source of these receptors: an older woman with COVID-19, enrolled during active disease.

This clone was counted a single time. This rearrangement joins TRBV19 to TRBJ1-5; 9 bases are a match to TRBD1. The germline V gene has CDR1 LNHDA and CDR2 SQIVND (reference sequence). V shed 2 bases, J shed 5 bases, and the junction held 7 bases outside the gene matches. This CDR3 region has 16 residues. The CDR3 here is CASSITGTGSDQPQHF. The CDR3 coding sequence is TGTGCCAGTAGTATAACGGGGACAGGGAGTGATCAGCCCCAGCATTTT.

The rearrangement joins TRBV7-9 to TRBJ2-7, with a tentative D call TRBD2 (6 bases). The CDR3 spans 16 residues. Germline-derived CDR1 and CDR2 are SEHNR and FQNEAQ (reference sequence). The V end lost 2 bases, the J end lost 4 bases, and 18 bases lay between the germline ends. CDR3 sequence reads: CASSLQGGGGVYEQYF. For the CDR3, the DNA is TGTGCCAGCAGCTTACAGGGCGGAGGAGGGGTATACGAGCAGTACTTC.

The J gene is TRBJ2-7, the V gene TRBV3-1 (or the pseudogene TRBV3-2); 12 bases line up with TRBD2. Germline assignment: CDR1 LGHDT and CDR2 YNNKEL (reference sequence). The CDR3 has 14 residues. J gave up 6 bases and V 8 bases, and 8 bases lay outside the gene matches. The CDR3 nucleotides read TGTGCCAGCCGGCTAGCGGGAGGGCCGAGCGAGCAGTACTTC. Translation: CASRLAGGPSEQYF.

The chain is built from TRBV19 and TRBJ2-7, with D hard to call. Germline loops: CDR1 LNHDA, CDR2 SQIVND (reference sequence). The length of the CDR3 is 13 residues. V lost 5 bases and J lost 1, with 9 bases in between. As DNA, the CDR3 is TGTGCCAGTAGTTCCGCTCGGTCCTACGAGCAGTACTTC. Translated, it gives CASSSARSYEQYF. The entire variable domain, with the rest obtained from reference TRBV19 and TRBJ2-7, is as follows: DGGITQSPKYLFRKEGQNVTLSCEQNLNHDAMYWYRQDPGQGLRLIYYSQIVNDFQKGDIAEGYSVSREKKESFPLTVTSAQKNPTAFYLCASSSARSYEQYFGPGTRLTVT.

The V call is TRBV24-1, the J call TRBJ1-1; D unresolved. Per the germline V gene, CDR1 is KGHDR and CDR2 is SFDVKD. The CDR3 is 13 amino acids. V was trimmed by 4 bases and J by 4 bases, leaving 9 bases between them. The CDR3 DNA sequence: TGTGCCACCAGTGACGGGTTTGCCACTGAAGCTTTCTTT. It is translated as CATSDGFATEAFF.

V and J are TRBV4-3 and TRBJ1-1; no clear D. This CDR3 contains 15 residues. Germline CDR1 reads LGHNA; CDR2 reads YSLEER. V dropped 0 bases and J dropped 4 bases, with 12 bases sitting between them. The CDR3: CASSQDWAIGTEAFF. CDR3 in DNA: TGCGCCAGCAGCCAAGATTGGGCGATTGGCACTGAAGCTTTCTTT.

This chain links TRBV19 with TRBJ2-3; 10 positions agree with TRBD1. Germline V CDR1 and CDR2: LNHDA, SQIVND (reference sequence). V gave up 0 bases and J gave up 5 bases; unmatched junction bases: 8. This CDR3 comprises 17 residues. CDR3 bases: TGTGCCAGTAGTATAGATCGGCGGGACAGGGGTAGAGATACGCAGTATTTT. Amino acids: CASSIDRRDRGRDTQYF.

The rearrangement joins TRBV5-1 to TRBJ2-1; a possible D gene is TRBD1 (6 bases). The CDR3 loop spans 15 amino acids. Germline CDR1 SGHRS, CDR2 YFSETQ. V was trimmed by 2 bases and J by 6 bases, leaving 15 bases between them. The CDR3 DNA reads as TGCGCCAGCAGCTTCGGGACATATGGGCCCAATGAGCAGTTCTTC. Translated, it gives CASSFGTYGPNEQFF.

In nucleotides, the CDR3 is TGTGCCTGGGACCCAGGACTAGCGGGAGCGCGGGAGCTGTTTTTT. Its protein is CAWDPGLAGARELFF. The chain has TRBV30 and TRBJ2-2; 13 bases are shared with TRBD2. Looked up from germline, CDR1 is GTSNPN and CDR2 is SVGIG (reference sequence). This CDR3 has 15 residues. V trimming: 5 bases; J trimming: 9 bases; junction bases outside the gene matches: 9.

V is TRBV19 and J is TRBJ2-7; 7 bases line up with TRBD2. Trimming at V came to 5 bases and at J to 2 bases, leaving 9 bases not matched to a gene. This CDR3 is built from 15 residues. CDR1 is LNHDA, CDR2 SQIVND, per germline (reference sequence). CDR3 sequence: CASSDQRENTYEQYF. In DNA form, the CDR3 reads TGTGCCAGTAGTGATCAGCGGGAAAACACCTACGAGCAGTACTTC.

This sequence joins TRBV2 and TRBJ1-3; maybe TRBD1 (6 bases). The CDR3 covers 16 residues. The germline V and J ends were trimmed by 6 bases and 2 bases, with 17 bases remaining between them. Germline V gives CDR1 SNHLY, CDR2 FYNNEI. The CDR3 nucleotides are TGTGCCAGCAGCGGGACAAGACAGTCTCCTGGAAACACCATATATTTT. This codes for CASSGTRQSPGNTIYF.

The chain employs TRBV7-9 and TRBJ2-7, with 7 bases lining up with TRBD2. The CDR3 covers 12 residues. Per the germline V gene, CDR1 is SEHNR and CDR2 is FQNEAQ (reference sequence). J was trimmed by 7 bases and V by 3 bases; bases with no gene match: 3. The CDR3 spells CASSLAGGEQYF. The DNA for the CDR3 is TGTGCCAGCAGCTTGGCCGGGGGGGAGCAGTACTTC.

The gene calls are TRBV12-3 or TRBV12-4 and TRBJ2-7; 8 bases are a match to TRBD1. The CDR3 contains 13 residues. J gave up 9 bases and V 5 bases, and 9 bases lay outside the gene matches. CDR3 in amino acids: CASSGRGRLRQYF. The DNA of the CDR3 is TGTGCCAGCAGTGGCAGGGGGCGCTTGAGGCAGTACTTC.

This clone was recorded once. This chain uses TRBV4-2 with TRBJ2-7, with 8 positions matching TRBD2. CDR1 is LGHNA, CDR2 YNFKEQ, per germline. Trimming cost V 0 bases and J 5 bases; bases outside gene matches: 15. This CDR3 region has 18 residues. The CDR3 protein is CASSQDPTSGLGLHEQYF. The CDR3 coding sequence is TGTGCCAGCAGCCAAGACCCCACGTCGGGACTAGGACTTCACGAGCAGTACTTC.

DNA for the CDR3: TGCGCCAGCAGCTTGGCGGGAGGGCCGATGCCCGGGGAGCTGTTTTTT. Translated: CASSLAGGPMPGELFF. This chain links TRBV5-1 with TRBJ2-2; 8 nucleotides line up with TRBD2. V gave up 0 bases and J gave up 6 bases; unmatched junction bases: 7. The germline gives CDR1 SGHRS, CDR2 YFSETQ. CDR3 length: 16 residues.

The sample holds a few counts of this clone. In DNA form, the CDR3 reads TGTGCCAGCAGTGAAAGACGGGGGGCTCTACAAGAGACCCAGTACTTC. This gives the protein CASSERRGALQETQYF. V and J are TRBV6-1 and TRBJ2-5; a weak D match, TRBD2 (7 bases). Between the trimmed V and J ends, which lost 2 bases and 2 bases, there was a span of 15 bases. The CDR3 totals 16 residues. Per the germline V gene, CDR1 is MNHNS and CDR2 is SASEGT.

The chain joins TRBV5-6 to TRBJ2-1; 9 positions match TRBD2. Germline CDR1 and CDR2: SGHDT and YYEEEE. The CDR3 has 16 amino acids. Trimming at V came to 4 bases and at J to 4 bases, leaving 9 bases not matched to a gene. As DNA, the CDR3 is TGTGCCAGCAGCACCCTGACTAGCGGAGTTTACAATGAGCAGTTCTTC. Protein product: CASSTLTSGVYNEQFF.

The genes are TRBV4-3 and TRBJ2-1; D is possibly TRBD2 (6 bases). In germline, CDR1 is LGHNA, CDR2 YSLEER. The CDR3 contains 13 residues. V was pared by 4 bases and J by 8 bases, with 12 bases between. As DNA, the CDR3 is TGCGCCAGCAGCCCCGGAGGGGCCGATGAGCAGTTCTTC. Amino acid sequence: CASSPGGADEQFF.

This clone was recorded once. The chain employs TRBV5-1 and TRBJ2-3, with 13 bases that match TRBD2. This CDR3 has 16 amino acids. V was pared by 4 bases and J by 3 bases, with 5 bases of the junction left unmatched. Germline CDR1 and CDR2: SGHRS and YFSETQ. The CDR3 region has the DNA TGCGCCAGCAGCCCCGGGACTAGCGGGATTACAGATACGCAGTATTTT. Its protein product is CASSPGTSGITDTQYF.

V usage is TRBV29-1 and J usage is TRBJ2-1; tentative D call: TRBD1 (5 bases). The CDR3 sequence is 12 residues long. Germline CDR1 and CDR2: SQVTM and ANQGSEA. Trimming stripped 5 bases from V and 10 bases from J, with 15 bases between. The CDR3 loop is CSVSTGVGEQFF. The CDR3 DNA reads TGCAGCGTTTCCACAGGCGTTGGGGAGCAGTTCTTC.

This rearrangement joins TRBV30 to TRBJ1-2; 7 bases map to TRBD1. V shed 0 bases, J shed 8 bases, and the junction held 12 bases outside the gene matches. The CDR3 totals 15 residues. Germline CDR1 and CDR2: GTSNPN and SVGIG (reference sequence). CDR3 in DNA: TGTGCCTGGAGTGTCTTCCCCGACAGGGCGGGCGGCTACACCTTC. Protein product: CAWSVFPDRAGGYTF.

The chain uses TRBV5-1 and TRBJ1-4, with D tentatively TRBD1 (5 bases). Trimming pared 3 bases from V and 3 bases from J, leaving 9 bases between. This CDR3 region has 14 residues. Germline V gene sequence: CDR1 SGHRS, CDR2 YFSETQ. This CDR3 is CASSSGGSNEKLFF. The DNA of the CDR3 is TGCGCCAGCAGCTCGGGGGGTTCTAATGAAAAACTGTTTTTT. Full variable domain (outside the CDR3, taken from reference TRBV5-1 and TRBJ1-4): KAGVTQTPRYLIKTRGQQVTLSCSPISGHRSVSWYQQTPGQGLQFLFEYFSETQRNKGNFPGRFSGRQFSNSRSEMNVSTLELGDSALYLCASSSGGSNEKLFFGSGTQLSVL.

J is TRBJ2-7 and V is TRBV28; 7 bases align to TRBD1. The CDR3 totals 14 residues. The germline V gene has CDR1 MDHEN and CDR2 SYDVKM. Germline trimming cut 4 bases from V and 2 bases from J; bases unmatched to any gene: 5. CDR3 region: CASSSHRGAYEQYF. In nucleotides, the CDR3 is TGTGCCAGCAGTTCCCACAGGGGAGCCTACGAGCAGTACTTC. Together with reference TRBV28 and TRBJ2-7, the CDR3 gives the full variable domain: DVKVTQSSRYLVKRTGEKVFLECVQDMDHENMFWYRQDPGLGLRLIYFSYDVKMKEKGDIPEGYSVSREKKERFSLILESASTNQTSMYLCASSSHRGAYEQYFGPGTRLTVT.

This chain connects TRBV5-5 to TRBJ2-1; a weak D match, TRBD1 (5 bases). Trimming took 1 base from V and 1 from J, leaving 9 bases between them. The CDR3 covers 15 residues. In germline, CDR1 is SGHKS, CDR2 YYEKEE (reference sequence). CDR3 sequence reads: CASSLQGISYNEQFF. The CDR3 nucleotides read TGTGCCAGCAGCTTGCAGGGAATTTCCTACAATGAGCAGTTCTTC.

The J gene is TRBJ1-2, the V gene TRBV18, with a tentative D call TRBD1 (6 bases). The CDR3 has 13 residues. The germline CDR1 and CDR2 sequences are KGHSH and LQKENI. With 3 bases removed from V and 8 bases from J, the gap between germline ends came to 13 bases. CDR3 loop: CASSPAQGEGYTF. CDR3 nucleotides: TGTGCCAGCTCACCTGCACAGGGAGAGGGCTACACCTTC.

The chain carries TRBV5-1 and TRBJ1-3, with TRBD1 matching 7 bases. Germline V gene sequence: CDR1 SGHRS, CDR2 YFSETQ. Unmatched junction bases numbered 4, after V lost 0 bases and J lost 7 bases. The length of the CDR3 is 14 residues. CDR3 sequence reads: CASSLGQGRNTIYF. CDR3 DNA sequence: TGCGCCAGCAGCTTGGGACAGGGCAGGAACACCATATATTTT.

The chain recombines TRBV20-1 with TRBJ2-7, with 8 bases matching TRBD1. Germline V CDR1 and CDR2: DFQATT, SNEGSKA (reference sequence). CDR3 length: 14 amino acids. J lost 5 bases, V lost 3 bases, and 9 bases had no gene match. In DNA, the CDR3 is TGCAGTGCTAGTCGGGCAGGGGGCTATAACGAGCAGTACTTC. It yields the protein CSASRAGGYNEQYF.

This chain links TRBV5-8 with TRBJ2-5; D might be TRBD2 (6 bases). Trimming took off 4 bases at V and 1 base at J, with 17 bases between the two ends. CDR1 and CDR2 (germline): SGHTS, YDEGEE. There are 16 residues in the CDR3. The CDR3 region is CASSQGLSGGQETQYF. As DNA, the CDR3 is TGTGCCAGCAGCCAGGGACTGAGTGGGGGCCAAGAGACCCAGTACTTC.